The T cell receptor (beta chain) under discussion was sequenced for a study of blood T cell repertoires in COVID-19 (dated by TCRdb to about 2020). Regarding the study in general: Samples from collaborators originated in the United States, Italy and Spain and spanned both the acute and convalescent phases of COVID-19. The prospective study material was composed of cDNA or gDNA derived from T cells, B-cell-depleted T cells, or PBMCs. The dataset comprised deeply sampled blood TCRbeta repertoires from subjects exposed to, actively infected with, or recovered from COVID-19. The repertoires were released in a freely available public database meant as a resource for research on the immune response to SARS-CoV-2. Samples were obtained from the ongoing ImmuneRACE study (first 160 participants) and from 950 to 1,500 subjects provided by 6 global collaborators. A de-identified subject ID, COVID-19 status, age in years and sex were almost always included in the sample metadata. HLA class I and class II types, where available, came from metadata supplied by the sample provider rather than from assay-based typing.

Concerning this clone: Its specific antigen is unknown. Base qualities are missing; no much larger clone stands one base away.

Overall results and qualifications from the work: The amount of clinical and demographic metadata varied by source and participant and was provided uncurated.

The collaborating institutions used their own protocols to collect whole blood in K2EDTA tubes. For TCRbeta analysis, collaborators shipped samples in one of three forms: frozen whole blood, isolated PBMCs, or DNA extracted from either of those sample types. TCRbeta CDR3 regions were amplified from genomic DNA by means of the immunoSEQ Assay, a bias-controlled multiplex PCR. The source study handled its data this way. Within the assay, amplification of reference gene primers was used to estimate how many nucleated cells each sample contained. To quantify the absolute abundance of each unique TCRbeta CDR3 rearrangement, sequence reads were collapsed and filtered. Productive Simpson clonality was computed per sample as the square root of Simpson's diversity index over productive rearrangements. TCRdb carries this immuneACCESS record with in-frame sequences only. Its versions omit some clonotypes, under half of them owing to an unresolved V gene in the studies checked, with the rest unexplained. V and J calls and clone size are given by that table; D and trimming were obtained from the DNA. Within this sample are about 120,000 clones, with roughly four fifths of them counted one time only. Over 10% of the sample comes from the top ten.

Its CDR3 holds 15 amino acids, cysteine through phenylalanine. Just CDR3 DNA is preserved here, 45 bases in frame from base 1. CDR1 and CDR2 were assigned from the germline V gene as SGDLS and YYNGEE. Compared with germline, V lacks 4 bases and J lacks 3 bases; bases without a gene match: 8. This TCR was sampled from a human donor in a cohort sampled during active COVID-19. This sequence uses TRBV9 and TRBJ1-2, and TRBD1 aligns with 8 junction nucleotides. Sequencing used peripheral blood. The nucleotide sequence reads TGTGCCAGCAGCCCTGGACAGGGATCCTACTATGGCTACACCTTC. Translated, it reads CASSPGQGSYYGYTF.